These T cell receptor beta chains were read from a single sample in a study of blood T cell repertoires in COVID-19. Clones were sequenced by immunoSEQ multiplex PCR, and TCRdb holds only the in-frame ones, with some missing. This sample has 250,000 to 300,000 clones, with about 86% found just once. The sample taken for sequencing was peripheral blood. Receptors were obtained from a woman aged 60-75 years with active or convalescent COVID-19. The CDR3 runs from the conserved cysteine through the conserved F or W. The D gene is left open where the match is weak. The size of a clone is reported for some rows only, either as once, few or many, or as a class for expanded clones.

clone_size	d_call	j_call	v_call	cdr3_aa	cdr3_nt
NA	TRBD1	TRBJ1-2	TRBV18	CASSPLGTGPSNYGYTF	TGTGCCAGCTCACCACTAGGGACAGGGCCTTCCAACTATGGCTACACCTTC
few	NA	TRBJ2-2	TRBV10-3	CATSRTGSQTGELFF	TGTGCCACAAGCAGAACAGGATCCCAAACCGGGGAGCTGTTTTTT
NA	NA	TRBJ1-5	TRBV28	CASSERSYSNQPQHF	TGTGCCAGCAGCGAACGGAGTTATAGCAATCAGCCCCAGCATTTT
NA	NA	TRBJ1-6	TRBV4-3	CASSQEYSSPNSPLHF	TGCGCCAGCAGCCAAGAGTATAGCAGTCCTAATTCACCCCTCCACTTT
NA	TRBD2	TRBJ2-1	TRBV6-6	CASGTSGYNEQFF	TGTGCCAGCGGGACTAGCGGATACAATGAGCAGTTCTTC
NA	NA	TRBJ1-2	TRBV3-1/TRBV3-2	CASSLDWSGYTF	TGTGCCAGCAGTCTTGATTGGAGTGGCTACACCTTC
NA	NA	TRBJ1-1	TRBV5-4	CASSQAGYTEAFF	TGTGCCAGCAGCCAGGCTGGGTATACTGAAGCTTTCTTT
once	TRBD1	TRBJ2-5	TRBV7-2	CASSLETGSAETQYF	TGTGCCAGCAGCTTAGAGACAGGGTCGGCGGAGACCCAGTACTTC
NA	NA	TRBJ2-2	TRBV18	CASSPGASNTGELFF	TGTGCCAGCTCACCGGGCGCGTCGAACACCGGGGAGCTGTTTTTT
few	TRBD1	TRBJ1-1	TRBV19	CASSQTGGGRRTEAFF	TGTGCCAGTAGTCAGACAGGGGGCGGGAGGCGGACTGAAGCTTTCTTT
few	NA	TRBJ2-2	TRBV7-2	CASSLTGAPGELFF	TGTGCCAGCAGCTTAACAGGCGCCCCCGGGGAGCTGTTTTTT
once	TRBD1	TRBJ1-2	TRBV4-1	CASSQIQGGLYGYTF	TGCGCCAGCAGCCAAATACAGGGGGGACTCTATGGCTACACCTTC
NA	NA	TRBJ2-7	TRBV5-1	CASSFTTGNEAYEQYF	TGCGCCAGCAGCTTTACAACAGGGAACGAGGCCTACGAGCAGTACTTC
NA	TRBD1	TRBJ2-7	TRBV30	CAWSVAGGYEQYF	TGTGCCTGGAGTGTGGCAGGGGGCTACGAGCAGTACTTC